This T cell receptor beta chain was documented in a study of cytomegalovirus exposure and HLA in healthy donors. The overall study: The 90 to 150 validation repertoires, a later analysis reported, used the same platform as the roughly 650 repertoires from the first cohort. Points from the study as a whole: CMV antigen specificity was confirmed in vitro for three CMV-associated chains. Subsequent analysis revealed that first-cohort TCR clusters tended to co-occur in the approximately 120 validation repertoires.

Profiled with immunoSEQ multiplex PCR; TCRdb holds only in-frame clones, not every one. The data show 200,000 to 300,000 clones, 70% to 90% seen once. Notes on this clone: Its cognate antigen is unknown. The same CDR3 also results from other DNA sequences found in this sample.

V was pared by 5 bases and J by 4 bases, with 3 bases of the junction left unmatched. The CDR3 contains 13 residues. Germline CDR1 is SEHNR and CDR2 is FQNEAQ (reference sequence). The rearrangement uses TRBV7-9 and TRBJ1-2, with TRBD1 matching over 8 bases. The TCR sequence derives from a woman in her 30s in good health and CMV-seropositive. Sequencing was performed on PBMCs. Here the CDR3 reads CASSLGQGYGYTF. The DNA of the CDR3 is TGTGCCAGCAGCCTCGGACAGGGCTATGGCTACACCTTC. Complete variable domain (other parts from reference TRBV7-9 and TRBJ1-2): DTGVSQNPRHKITKRGQNVTFRCDPISEHNRLYWYRQTLGQGPEFLTYFQNEAQLEKSRLLSDRFSAERPKGSFSTLEIQRTEQGDSAMYLCASSLGQGYGYTFGSGTRLTVV.